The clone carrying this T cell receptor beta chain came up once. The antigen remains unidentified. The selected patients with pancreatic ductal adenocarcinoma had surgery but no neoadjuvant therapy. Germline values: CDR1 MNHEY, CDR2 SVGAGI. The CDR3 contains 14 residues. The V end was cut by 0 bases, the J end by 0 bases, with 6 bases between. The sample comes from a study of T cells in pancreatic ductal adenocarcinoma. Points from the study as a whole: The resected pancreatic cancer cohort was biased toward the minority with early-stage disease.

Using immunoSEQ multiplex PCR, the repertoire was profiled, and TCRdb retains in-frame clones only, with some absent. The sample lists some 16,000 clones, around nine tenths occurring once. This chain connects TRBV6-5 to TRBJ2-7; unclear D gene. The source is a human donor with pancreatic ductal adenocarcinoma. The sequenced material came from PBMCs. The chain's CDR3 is CASSYSHSSYEQYF. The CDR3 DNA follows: TGTGCCAGCAGTTACTCACACTCCTCCTACGAGCAGTACTTC.